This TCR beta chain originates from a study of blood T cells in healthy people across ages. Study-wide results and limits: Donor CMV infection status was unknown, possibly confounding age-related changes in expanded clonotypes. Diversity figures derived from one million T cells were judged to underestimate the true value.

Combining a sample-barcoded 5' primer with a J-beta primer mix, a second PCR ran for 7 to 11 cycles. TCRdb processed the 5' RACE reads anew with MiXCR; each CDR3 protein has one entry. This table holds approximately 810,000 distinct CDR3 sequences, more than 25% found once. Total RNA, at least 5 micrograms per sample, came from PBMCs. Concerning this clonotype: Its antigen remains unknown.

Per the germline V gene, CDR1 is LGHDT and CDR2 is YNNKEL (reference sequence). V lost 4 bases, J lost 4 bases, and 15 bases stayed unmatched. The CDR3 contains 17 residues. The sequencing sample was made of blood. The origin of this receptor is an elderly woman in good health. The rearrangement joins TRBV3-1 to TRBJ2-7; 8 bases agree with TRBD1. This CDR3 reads CASSPRQNRDRRYEQYF. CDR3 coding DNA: TGTGCCAGCAGCCCTCGCCAGAACCGGGACAGGCGTTACGAGCAGTACTTC.